This TCR beta chain was captured by sequencing in a study of cytomegalovirus exposure and HLA in healthy donors. Whole-study results and caveats: Reported results showed that the classifier diagnosed cytomegalovirus status with high specificity and sensitivity.

Turning to this clone: Its specificity is unknown.

Use of 60 Vbeta and 13 Jbeta primers characterized the PCR. TCRdb's copy holds only in-frame clones and misses some; the assay was immunoSEQ multiplex PCR. Of 120,000 or so clones listed, about 80% are singletons. CDR3 length equals 15 residues. Trimming removed 2 bases from V and 1 base from J; junction bases left unmatched: 5. Germline V lookup: CDR1 SGHDT, CDR2 YYEEEE. The chain is built from TRBV5-6 and TRBJ1-1; TRBD1 aligns across 7 bases. The sample was PBMCs. The TCR comes from a man aged 25-45 years in good health and CMV-seropositive. CDR3 nucleotides: TGTGCCAGCAGCTTTACAGGGGTGTCGAACACTGAAGCTTTCTTT. It is translated as CASSFTGVSNTEAFF.